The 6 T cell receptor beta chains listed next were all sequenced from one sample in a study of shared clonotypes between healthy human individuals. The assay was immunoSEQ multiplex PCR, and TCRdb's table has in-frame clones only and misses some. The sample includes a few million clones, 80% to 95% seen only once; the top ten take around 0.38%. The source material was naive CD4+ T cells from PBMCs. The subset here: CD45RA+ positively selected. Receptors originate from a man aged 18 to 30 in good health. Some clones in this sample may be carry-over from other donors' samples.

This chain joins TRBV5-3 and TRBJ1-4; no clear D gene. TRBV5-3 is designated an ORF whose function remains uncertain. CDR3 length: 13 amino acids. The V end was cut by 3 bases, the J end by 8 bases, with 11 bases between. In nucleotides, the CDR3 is TGTGCCAGAAGCTCCCTCCTTGGCGAAAAACTGTTTTTT. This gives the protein CARSSLLGEKLFF.

This CDR3 reads CASSLNTGITGELFF. Written as DNA, the CDR3 is TGTGCCAGCTCACTTAACACAGGGATCACCGGGGAGCTGTTTTTT. The chain employs TRBV18 and TRBJ2-2; maybe TRBD1 (6 bases). This CDR3 region has 15 residues. Germline CDR1 is KGHSH and CDR2 is LQKENI. V was shortened by 4 bases and J by 4 bases, with 13 bases between the two germline ends.

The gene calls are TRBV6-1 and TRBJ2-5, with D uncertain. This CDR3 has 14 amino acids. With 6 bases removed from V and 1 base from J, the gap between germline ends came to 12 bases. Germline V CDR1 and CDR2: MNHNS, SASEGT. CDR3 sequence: CASSINRLQETQYF. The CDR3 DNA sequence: TGTGCCAGCAGCATTAATAGACTCCAAGAGACCCAGTACTTC.

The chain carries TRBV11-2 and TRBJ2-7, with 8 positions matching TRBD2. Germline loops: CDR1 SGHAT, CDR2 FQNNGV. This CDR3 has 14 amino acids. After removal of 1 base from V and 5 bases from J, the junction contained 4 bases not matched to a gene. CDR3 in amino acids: CASSLAGGIDEQYF. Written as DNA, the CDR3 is TGTGCCAGCAGCTTAGCGGGAGGGATAGACGAGCAGTACTTC.

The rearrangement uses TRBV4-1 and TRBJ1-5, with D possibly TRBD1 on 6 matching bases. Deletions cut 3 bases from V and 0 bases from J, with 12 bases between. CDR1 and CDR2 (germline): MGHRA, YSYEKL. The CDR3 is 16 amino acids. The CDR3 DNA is TGCGCCAGCAGCCAGGGGACACTAAATAGCAATCAGCCCCAGCATTTT. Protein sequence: CASSQGTLNSNQPQHF.

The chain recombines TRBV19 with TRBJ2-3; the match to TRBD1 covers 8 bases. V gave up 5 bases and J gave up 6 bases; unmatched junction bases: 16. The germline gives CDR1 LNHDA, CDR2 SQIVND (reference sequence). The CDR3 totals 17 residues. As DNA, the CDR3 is TGTGCCAGTAGTTCCCGGGCAGGGGGCTCCAGTACCGATACGCAGTATTTT. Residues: CASSSRAGGSSTDTQYF.